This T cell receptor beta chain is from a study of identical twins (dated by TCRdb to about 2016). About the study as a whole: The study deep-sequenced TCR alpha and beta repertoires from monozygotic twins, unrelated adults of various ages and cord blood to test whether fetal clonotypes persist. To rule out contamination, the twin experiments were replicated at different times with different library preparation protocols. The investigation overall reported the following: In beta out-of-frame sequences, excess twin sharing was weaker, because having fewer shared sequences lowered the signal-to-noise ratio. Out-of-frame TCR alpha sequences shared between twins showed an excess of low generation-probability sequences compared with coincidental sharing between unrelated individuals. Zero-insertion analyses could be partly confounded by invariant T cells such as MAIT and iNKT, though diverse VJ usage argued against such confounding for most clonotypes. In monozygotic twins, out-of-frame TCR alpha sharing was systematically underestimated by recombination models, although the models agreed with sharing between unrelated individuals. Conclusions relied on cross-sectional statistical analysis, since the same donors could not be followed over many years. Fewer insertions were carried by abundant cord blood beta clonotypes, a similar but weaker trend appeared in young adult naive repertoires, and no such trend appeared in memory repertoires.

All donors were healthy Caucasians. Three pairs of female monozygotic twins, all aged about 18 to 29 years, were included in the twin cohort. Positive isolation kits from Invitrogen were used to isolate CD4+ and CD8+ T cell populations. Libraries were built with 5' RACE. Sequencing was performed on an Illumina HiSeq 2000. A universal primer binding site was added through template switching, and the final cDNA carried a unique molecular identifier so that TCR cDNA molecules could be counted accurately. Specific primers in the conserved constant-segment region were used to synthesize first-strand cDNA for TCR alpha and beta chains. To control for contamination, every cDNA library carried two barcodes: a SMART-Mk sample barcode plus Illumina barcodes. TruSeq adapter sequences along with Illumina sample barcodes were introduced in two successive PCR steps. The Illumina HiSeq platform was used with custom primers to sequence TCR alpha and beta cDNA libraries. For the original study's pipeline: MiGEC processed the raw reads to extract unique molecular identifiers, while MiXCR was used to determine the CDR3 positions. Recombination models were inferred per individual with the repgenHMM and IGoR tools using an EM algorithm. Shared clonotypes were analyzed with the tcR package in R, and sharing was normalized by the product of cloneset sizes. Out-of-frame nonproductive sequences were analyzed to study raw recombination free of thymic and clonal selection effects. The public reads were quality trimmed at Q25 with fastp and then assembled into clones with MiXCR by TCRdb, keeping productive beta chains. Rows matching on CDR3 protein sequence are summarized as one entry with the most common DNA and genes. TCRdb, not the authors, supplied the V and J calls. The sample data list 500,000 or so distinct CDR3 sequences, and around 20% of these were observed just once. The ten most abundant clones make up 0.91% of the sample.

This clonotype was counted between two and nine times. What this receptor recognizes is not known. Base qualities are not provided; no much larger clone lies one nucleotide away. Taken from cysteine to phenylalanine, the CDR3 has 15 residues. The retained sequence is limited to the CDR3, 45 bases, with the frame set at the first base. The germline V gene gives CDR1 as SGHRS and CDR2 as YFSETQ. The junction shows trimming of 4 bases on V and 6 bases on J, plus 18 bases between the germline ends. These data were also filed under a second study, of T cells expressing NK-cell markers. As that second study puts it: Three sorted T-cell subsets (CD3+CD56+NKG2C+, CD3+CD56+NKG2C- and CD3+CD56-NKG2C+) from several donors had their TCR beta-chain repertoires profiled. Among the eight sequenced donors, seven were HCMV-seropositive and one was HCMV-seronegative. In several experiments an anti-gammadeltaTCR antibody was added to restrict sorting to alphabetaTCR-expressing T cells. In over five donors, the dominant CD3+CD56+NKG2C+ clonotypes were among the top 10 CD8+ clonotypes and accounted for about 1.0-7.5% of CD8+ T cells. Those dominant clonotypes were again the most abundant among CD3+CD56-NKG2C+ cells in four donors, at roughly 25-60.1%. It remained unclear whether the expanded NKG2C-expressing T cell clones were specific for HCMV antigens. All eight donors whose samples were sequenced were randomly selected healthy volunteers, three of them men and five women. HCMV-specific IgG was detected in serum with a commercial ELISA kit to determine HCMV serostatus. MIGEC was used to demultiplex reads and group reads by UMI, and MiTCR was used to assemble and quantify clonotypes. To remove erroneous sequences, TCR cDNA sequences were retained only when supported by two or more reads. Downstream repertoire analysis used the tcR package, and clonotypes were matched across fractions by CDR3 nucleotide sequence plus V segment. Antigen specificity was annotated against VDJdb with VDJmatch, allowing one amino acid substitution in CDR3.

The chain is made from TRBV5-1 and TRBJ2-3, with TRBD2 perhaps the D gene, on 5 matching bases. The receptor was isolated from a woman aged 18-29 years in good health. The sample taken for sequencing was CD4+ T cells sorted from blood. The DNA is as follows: TGCGCCAGCAGCCGAGATATCCGAGGGTTGGATACGCAGTATTTT. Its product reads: CASSRDIRGLDTQYF. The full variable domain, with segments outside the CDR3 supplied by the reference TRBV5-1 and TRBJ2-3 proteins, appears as KAGVTQTPRYLIKTRGQQVTLSCSPISGHRSVSWYQQTPGQGLQFLFEYFSETQRNKGNFPGRFSGRQFSNSRSEMNVSTLELGDSALYLCASSRDIRGLDTQYFGPGTRLTVL.